This section outlines one TCR beta chain sequence together with its context. This sample was included in a study of blood T cell repertoires in COVID-19. Deletions cut 7 bases from V and 6 bases from J, with 18 bases between. This CDR3 region has 13 residues. Germline assignment: CDR1 GTSNPN and CDR2 SVGIG (reference sequence). Assay used: immunoSEQ multiplex PCR; TCRdb lists only in-frame clones, some missing. The data hold roughly 190,000 clones, with 86% observed a single time. The receptor was derived from a woman aged 40-49 years in a cohort exposed to, infected with or recovered from COVID-19 (not recorded which). The chain employs TRBV30 and TRBJ2-5; D ambiguous. The sample consisted of PBMCs or T cells enriched from blood (not recorded which). CDR3 region: CASLKLGGQTQYF. The CDR3 DNA follows: TGTGCCTCTCTAAAGCTCGGCGGCCAGACCCAGTACTTC.